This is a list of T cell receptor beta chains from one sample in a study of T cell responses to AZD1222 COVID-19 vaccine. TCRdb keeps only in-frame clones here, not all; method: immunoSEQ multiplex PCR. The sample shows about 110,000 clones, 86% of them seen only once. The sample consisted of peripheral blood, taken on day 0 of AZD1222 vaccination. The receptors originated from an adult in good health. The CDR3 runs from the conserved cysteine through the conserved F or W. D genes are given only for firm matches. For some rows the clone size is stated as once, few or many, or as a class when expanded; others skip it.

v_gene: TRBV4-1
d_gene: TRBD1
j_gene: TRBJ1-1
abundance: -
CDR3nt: TGCGCCAGCAGCCAAGTGACCGGGACAGGGACTGAAGCTTTCTTT
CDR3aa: CASSQVTGTGTEAFF

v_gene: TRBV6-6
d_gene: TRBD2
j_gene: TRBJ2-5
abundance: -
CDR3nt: TGTGCCAGCAGTTGGGCTGGAGCGGGGATGAAAGAGACCCAGTACTTC
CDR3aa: CASSWAGAGMKETQYF

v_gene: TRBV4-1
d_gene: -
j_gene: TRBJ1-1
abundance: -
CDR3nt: TGCGCCAGCAGCCAAGTGGGGACTGAAGCTTTCTTT
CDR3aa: CASSQVGTEAFF

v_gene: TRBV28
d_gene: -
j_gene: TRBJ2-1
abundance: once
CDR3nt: TGTGCCAGCAGTTTAGATCTAAAGAGCTCCTACAATGAGCAGTTCTTC
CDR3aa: CASSLDLKSSYNEQFF

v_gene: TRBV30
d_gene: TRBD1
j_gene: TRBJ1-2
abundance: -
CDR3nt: TGTGCCTGGAATATCGGGACAGGCGATGGCTACACCTTC
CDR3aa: CAWNIGTGDGYTF

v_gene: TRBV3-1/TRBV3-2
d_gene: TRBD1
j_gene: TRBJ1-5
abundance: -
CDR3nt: TGTGCCAGCAGCCAAGGAGGACGGGACAGGGGGGAGAATCAGCCCCAGCATTTT
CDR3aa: CASSQGGRDRGENQPQHF

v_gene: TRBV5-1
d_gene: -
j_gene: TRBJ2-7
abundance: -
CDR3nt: TGCGCCAGCAGCTATGCGACAAACTACGAGCAGTACTTC
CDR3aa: CASSYATNYEQYF

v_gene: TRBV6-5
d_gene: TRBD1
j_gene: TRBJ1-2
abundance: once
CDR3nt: TGTGCCAGCAGTCCCCCGGGACAGGGAGGCTATGGCTACACCTTC
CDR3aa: CASSPPGQGGYGYTF

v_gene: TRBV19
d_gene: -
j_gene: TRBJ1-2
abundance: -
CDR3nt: TGTGCCAGTAGTATGGTGACTGGGGGCTACACCTTC
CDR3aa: CASSMVTGGYTF

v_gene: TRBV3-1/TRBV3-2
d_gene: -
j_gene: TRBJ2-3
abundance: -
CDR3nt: TGTGCCAGCAGCCAAGGAGGGACGGAGCAGTATTTT
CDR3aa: CASSQGGTEQYF

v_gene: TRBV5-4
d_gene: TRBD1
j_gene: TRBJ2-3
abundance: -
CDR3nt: TGTGCCAGCAGCTCGAAAGGGACAGGGGTCACAGATACGCAGTATTTT
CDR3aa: CASSSKGTGVTDTQYF

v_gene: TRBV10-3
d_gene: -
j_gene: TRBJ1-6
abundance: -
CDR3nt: TGTGCCACCGGTGGAGCAGGGTCCGCCTATAATTCACCCCTCCACTTT
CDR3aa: CATGGAGSAYNSPLHF

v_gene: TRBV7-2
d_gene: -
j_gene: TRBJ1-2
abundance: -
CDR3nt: TGTGCCAGCAGCCCGGGGCTTGGCTACACCTTC
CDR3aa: CASSPGLGYTF

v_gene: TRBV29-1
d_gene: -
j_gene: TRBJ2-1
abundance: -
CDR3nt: TGCAGCGCTGAACGGGGATCTTTCGATGAGCAGTTCTTC
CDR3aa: CSAERGSFDEQFF

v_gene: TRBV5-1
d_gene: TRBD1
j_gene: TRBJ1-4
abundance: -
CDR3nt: TGCGCCAGCAGCTTTACAGGGGAGCTCTTCGGAACTAATGAAAAACTGTTTTTT
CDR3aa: CASSFTGELFGTNEKLFF

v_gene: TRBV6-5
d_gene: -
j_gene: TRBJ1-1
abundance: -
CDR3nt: TGTGCCAGCAGTTACCGGGGCGTAGGGACTGAAGCTTTCTTT
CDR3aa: CASSYRGVGTEAFF

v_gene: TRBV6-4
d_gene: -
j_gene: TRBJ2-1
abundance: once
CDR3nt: TGTGCCAGCAGTGCCACGGGGAACTCCTACAATGAGCAGTTCTTC
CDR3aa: CASSATGNSYNEQFF

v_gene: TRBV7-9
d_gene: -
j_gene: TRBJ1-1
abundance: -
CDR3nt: TGTGCCAGCAGCTTGGCAGGGGTGGGCACTGAAGCTTTCTTT
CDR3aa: CASSLAGVGTEAFF

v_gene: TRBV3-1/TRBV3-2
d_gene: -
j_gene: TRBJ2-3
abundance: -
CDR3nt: TGTGCCAGCAGCCCCAGCGGGACAGATACGCAGTATTTT
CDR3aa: CASSPSGTDTQYF

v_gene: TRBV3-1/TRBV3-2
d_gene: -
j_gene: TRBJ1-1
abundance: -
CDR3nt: TGTGCCAGCAGCCAAGCCTGGAGAGCTTTCTTT
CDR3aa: CASSQAWRAFF

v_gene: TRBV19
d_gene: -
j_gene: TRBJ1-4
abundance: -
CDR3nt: TGTGCCAGTATGACCTCCAGGGGTGGTGAAAAACTGTTTTTT
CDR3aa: CASMTSRGGEKLFF

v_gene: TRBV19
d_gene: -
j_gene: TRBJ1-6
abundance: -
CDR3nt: TGTGCCAGTAGTTTCCTCCACGGGGGGGATTCACCCCTCCACTTT
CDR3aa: CASSFLHGGDSPLHF

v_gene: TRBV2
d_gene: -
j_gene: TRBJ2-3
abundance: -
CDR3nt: TGTGCCAGCAGTGACCGGAAGGGCGGCACAGATACGCAGTATTTT
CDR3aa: CASSDRKGGTDTQYF

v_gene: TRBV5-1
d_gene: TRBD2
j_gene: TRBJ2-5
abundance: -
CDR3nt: TGCGCCAGCAGCACTAGCGGGGGGCCACAGGAGACCCAGTACTTC
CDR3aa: CASSTSGGPQETQYF

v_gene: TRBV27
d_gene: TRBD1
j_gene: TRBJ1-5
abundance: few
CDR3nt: TGTGCCAGCAGGGACGGGACAGGGGGACACTATAGCAATCAGCCCCAGCATTTT
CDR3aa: CASRDGTGGHYSNQPQHF

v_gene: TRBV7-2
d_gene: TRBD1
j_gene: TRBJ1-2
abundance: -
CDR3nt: TGTGCCAGCACCTTCAGACAGGGGGGGTCTGGCTACACCTTC
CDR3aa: CASTFRQGGSGYTF

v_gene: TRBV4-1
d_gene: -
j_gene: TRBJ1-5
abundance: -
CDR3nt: TGCGCCAGCAGCCAAGATCGGGGAGCCGGTAGACAGCCCCAGCATTTT
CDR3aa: CASSQDRGAGRQPQHF

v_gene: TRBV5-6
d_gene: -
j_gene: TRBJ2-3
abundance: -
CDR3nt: TGTGCCAGCAGCGTAGGGGGTACGCAGTATTTT
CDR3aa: CASSVGGTQYF

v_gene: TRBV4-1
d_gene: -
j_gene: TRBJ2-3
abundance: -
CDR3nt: TGCGCCAGCAGCCAACTGATCGGGTCCAGCACAGATACGCAGTATTTT
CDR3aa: CASSQLIGSSTDTQYF

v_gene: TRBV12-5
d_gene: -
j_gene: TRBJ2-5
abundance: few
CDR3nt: TGTGCTAGTGGTTTGGACCTAGACCAAGAGACCCAGTACTTC
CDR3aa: CASGLDLDQETQYF

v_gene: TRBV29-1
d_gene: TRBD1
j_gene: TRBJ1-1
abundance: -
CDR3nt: TGCAGCGTTGTGGGACAGCTGAACACTGAAGCTTTCTTT
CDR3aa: CSVVGQLNTEAFF

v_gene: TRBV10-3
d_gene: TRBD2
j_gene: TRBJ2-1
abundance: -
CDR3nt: TGTGCCATCAGGACCACTAGCGGGAGCTACAATGAGCAGTTCTTC
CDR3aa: CAIRTTSGSYNEQFF

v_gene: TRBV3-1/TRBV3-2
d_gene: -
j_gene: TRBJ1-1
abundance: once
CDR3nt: TGTGCCAGCAGCCAACAACAGGGCGTCACTGAAGCTTTCTTT
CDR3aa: CASSQQQGVTEAFF

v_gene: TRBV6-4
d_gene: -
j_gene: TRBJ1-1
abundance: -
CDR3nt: TGTGCCAGCAGTGCCTCGTGGGCGAACACTGAAGCTTTCTTT
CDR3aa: CASSASWANTEAFF

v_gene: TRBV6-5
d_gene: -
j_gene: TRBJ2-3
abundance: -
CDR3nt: TGTGCCAGCAGTTACTCGGGTTCGACAGATACGCAGTATTTT
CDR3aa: CASSYSGSTDTQYF

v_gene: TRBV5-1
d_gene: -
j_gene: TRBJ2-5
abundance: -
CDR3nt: TGCGCCAGCAGCTTGTGGGGGGCGAATATCGAAGAGACCCAGTACTTC
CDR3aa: CASSLWGANIEETQYF

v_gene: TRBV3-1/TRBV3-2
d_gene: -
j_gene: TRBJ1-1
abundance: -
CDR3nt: TGTGCCAGCAGCCAAGAGAGACGGTCGAACACTGAAGCTTTCTTT
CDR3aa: CASSQERRSNTEAFF

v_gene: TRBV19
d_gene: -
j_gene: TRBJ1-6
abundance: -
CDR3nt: TGTGCCAGTAGTACAGAGCAGGGAGCGTCACCCCTCCACTTT
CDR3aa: CASSTEQGASPLHF

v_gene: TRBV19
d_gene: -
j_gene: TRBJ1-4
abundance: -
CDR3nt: TGTGCCAGTAGTTATATTCAGGGCAACCTGTTTTTT
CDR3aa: CASSYIQGNLFF

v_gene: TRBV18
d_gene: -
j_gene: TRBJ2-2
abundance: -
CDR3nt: TGTGCCAGCTCACCCCTTGCGGGCACCGGGGAGCTGTTTTTT
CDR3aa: CASSPLAGTGELFF

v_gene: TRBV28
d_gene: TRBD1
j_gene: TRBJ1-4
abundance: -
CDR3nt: TGTGCCAGCTCAACAGGGGGCCGGGAAAAACTGTTTTTT
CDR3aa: CASSTGGREKLFF

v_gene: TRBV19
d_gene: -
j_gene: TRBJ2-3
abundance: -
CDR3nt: TGTGCCAGTAGCAAGAGCTTGGTCGGCACAGATACGCAGTATTTT
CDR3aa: CASSKSLVGTDTQYF

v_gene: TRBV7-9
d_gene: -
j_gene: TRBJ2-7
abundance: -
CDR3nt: TGTGCCAGCAGCTTACCGGGAATGCTCTCCTACGAGCAGTACTTC
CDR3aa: CASSLPGMLSYEQYF

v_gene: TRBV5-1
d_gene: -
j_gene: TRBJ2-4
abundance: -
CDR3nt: TGCGCCAGCAGCTTACAGACAGCCAAAAACATTCAGTACTTC
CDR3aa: CASSLQTAKNIQYF

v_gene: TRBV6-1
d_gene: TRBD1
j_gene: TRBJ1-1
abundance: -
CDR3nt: TGTGCCAGCAGTGAGGGAGGGGGCCTTTTGAACACTGAAGCTTTCTTT
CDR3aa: CASSEGGGLLNTEAFF

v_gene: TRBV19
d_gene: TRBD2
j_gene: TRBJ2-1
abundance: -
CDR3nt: TGTGCCAGTAGCCAAAACCGGAGGGGAGGGGATGAGCAGTTCTTC
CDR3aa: CASSQNRRGGDEQFF